This T cell receptor beta chain stems from a study of regulatory T cells in long-lasting Graves disease. The length of the CDR3 is 12 residues. Per the germline V gene, CDR1 is MNHNS and CDR2 is SASEGT. V was pared by 6 bases and J by 0 bases, with 5 bases between. This clonotype has ten or more counts. Combining iRepertoire HTBI primers with Arm-PCR of CDR3 regions, the authors built TCR beta libraries. Original analysis: Identification of gene segments yielded some 62 TRBV and 13 to 15 TRBJ across samples. Each CDR3 protein gets one entry after TCRdb re-called the multiplex PCR reads with MiXCR. What appears here as the V and J calls and clone size reflects TCRdb's work, not the paper's. The sample lists roughly 520,000 distinct CDR3 sequences, 9.5% to 15% occurring once. Time point here: newly diagnosed GD, antithyroid drugs for less than 3 months. After RNA was extracted from PBMCs, the TCR library was made from it.

These data were also reused for a study on T cells in Graves' hyperthyroidism and ophthalmopathy. That paper states: Initially, a first-round RT-PCR of the TCR CDR3 employed the HTBI primer set. Most thyroid clonotypes expanded above 0.001 were also detected in blood. Before onset, by a median of approximately 6.2 months, the model predicted ophthalmopathy.

This clonotype was sampled from a woman aged 25 to 45 with Graves disease. Sequences were derived from peripheral blood mononuclear cells (PBMCs), sampled at new diagnosis, from a patient treated with antithyroid drugs. This chain joins TRBV6-1 and TRBJ1-2; D call uncertain. The CDR3 DNA reads TGTGCCAGCAGCAACCCTAACTATGGCTACACCTTC. It yields the protein CASSNPNYGYTF.